These 10 T cell receptor beta chains were sequenced from one sample in a study of blood T cell dynamics during melanoma immunotherapy. TCRdb keeps only in-frame clones here, not all; method: immunoSEQ multiplex PCR. Of about 13,000 clones listed, about 86% are singletons. Described time point: pre-treatment baseline. Sequencing used blood, obtained from a patient treated with checkpoint blockade. The receptors originated from a human donor with melanoma.

The chain carries TRBV27 and TRBJ2-7; the D gene could be TRBD1 or TRBD2 (5 bases each). V gave up 3 bases and J gave up 5 bases, with 17 bases separating them. The CDR3 spans 15 residues. CDR1 is MNHEY, CDR2 SMNVEV, per germline (reference sequence). CDR3 in amino acids: CASSLGQGDLDEQYF. For the CDR3, the DNA is TGTGCCAGCAGTTTGGGGCAGGGAGACTTGGACGAGCAGTACTTC.

The chain uses TRBV9 and TRBJ2-5; 13 nucleotides line up with TRBD2. The CDR3 extends over 15 amino acids. Per germline, CDR1 SGDLS and CDR2 YYNGEE. V trimming: 6 bases; J trimming: 4 bases; junction bases outside the gene matches: 6. CDR3 in amino acids: CASTPRLAGGETQYF. For the CDR3, the DNA is TGTGCCAGCACCCCCCGACTAGCGGGGGGAGAGACCCAGTACTTC.

The CDR3: CASNVGENYGYTF. The CDR3 DNA follows: TGTGCCAGTAACGTAGGAGAAAACTATGGCTACACCTTC. The V and J genes are TRBV19 and TRBJ1-2; no definite D call. Per germline, CDR1 LNHDA and CDR2 SQIVND (reference sequence). V lost 7 bases, J lost 2 bases, and 11 bases lay in between. This CDR3 has 13 residues.

The chain joins TRBV27 to TRBJ2-7, with TRBD1 matching 8 bases. Germline CDR1 MNHEY, CDR2 SMNVEV (reference sequence). J gave up 0 bases and V 0 bases, and 10 bases lay outside the gene matches. This CDR3 spans 18 amino acids. CDR3 region: CASSLSRQGKRSSYEQYF. The CDR3 DNA reads TGTGCCAGCAGTTTATCGAGACAGGGGAAAAGGAGCTCCTACGAGCAGTACTTC.

The chain links TRBV7-9 to TRBJ1-6, with TRBD1 as a possible D gene (5 bases). The CDR3 length is 16 residues. The germline V and J ends were trimmed by 6 bases and 6 bases, with 18 bases remaining between them. Germline CDR1 reads SEHNR; CDR2 reads FQNEAQ (reference sequence). The CDR3 protein is CASRSRDLPGNSPLHF. The DNA of the CDR3 is TGTGCCAGCAGGTCCCGGGACCTTCCTGGTAATTCACCCCTCCACTTT. Drawing the rest from reference TRBV7-9 and TRBJ1-6, the complete variable domain is DTGVSQNPRHKITKRGQNVTFRCDPISEHNRLYWYRQTLGQGPEFLTYFQNEAQLEKSRLLSDRFSAERPKGSFSTLEIQRTEQGDSAMYLCASRSRDLPGNSPLHFGNGTRLTVT.

The CDR3 reads CASRGPQETQYF. CDR3 in DNA: TGCGCCAGCAGGGGACCTCAAGAGACCCAGTACTTC. This chain links TRBV5-1 with TRBJ2-5; either TRBD1 or TRBD2 may fit D (5 bases each). Trimming removed 5 bases at V and 2 bases at J, with 7 bases between. Looked up from germline, CDR1 is SGHRS and CDR2 is YFSETQ. CDR3 length: 12 amino acids.

V gene TRBV27 combines with J gene TRBJ2-7; the match to TRBD1 covers 8 bases. J gave up 3 bases and V 7 bases, and 11 bases lay outside the gene matches. CDR3 length: 15 residues. The germline CDR1 and CDR2 sequences are MNHEY and SMNVEV (reference sequence). The CDR3 is CASMVGTGGLYEQYF. The CDR3 region has the DNA TGTGCCAGCATGGTGGGGACAGGCGGACTCTACGAGCAGTACTTC.

The gene calls are TRBV7-8 and TRBJ1-6; maybe TRBD1 (5 bases). Germline CDR1 SGHVS, CDR2 FQNEAQ. V gave up 4 bases and J gave up 11 bases, with 12 bases separating them. CDR3 length: 13 amino acids. The CDR3 reads CASSSEGLTPLHF. The DNA of the CDR3 is TGTGCCAGCAGCTCAGAGGGGTTGACACCCCTCCACTTT.

The rearrangement uses TRBV6-5 and TRBJ2-2; 11 bases match TRBD1. In germline, CDR1 is MNHEY, CDR2 SVGAGI. The ends lost 6 bases at V and 6 bases at J; junction bases unmatched: 3. The CDR3 is 14 residues long. CDR3 protein: CASSPDRGPGELFF. Written as DNA, the CDR3 is TGTGCCAGCAGCCCGGACAGGGGGCCCGGGGAGCTGTTTTTT.

The sample holds a few counts of this clone. The chain employs TRBV11-2 and TRBJ2-7; weak D call: TRBD1 (6 bases). The germline CDR1 and CDR2 sequences are SGHAT and FQNNGV. The length of the CDR3 is 13 residues. V was trimmed by 3 bases and J by 3 bases, leaving 9 bases between them. CDR3 DNA sequence: TGTGCCAGCAGCTTTACAGGGATCTACGAGCAGTACTTC. Translation gives CASSFTGIYEQYF.